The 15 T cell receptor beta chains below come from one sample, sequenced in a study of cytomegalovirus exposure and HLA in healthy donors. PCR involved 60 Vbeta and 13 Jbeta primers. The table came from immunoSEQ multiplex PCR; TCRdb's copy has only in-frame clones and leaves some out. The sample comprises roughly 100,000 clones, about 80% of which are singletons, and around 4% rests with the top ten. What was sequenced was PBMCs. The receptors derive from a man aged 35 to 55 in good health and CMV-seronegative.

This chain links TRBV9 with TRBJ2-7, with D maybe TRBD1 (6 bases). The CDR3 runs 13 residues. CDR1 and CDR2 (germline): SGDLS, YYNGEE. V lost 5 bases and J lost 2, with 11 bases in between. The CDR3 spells CASRREGAYEQYF. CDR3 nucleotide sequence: TGTGCCAGCAGGCGCGAGGGGGCCTACGAGCAGTACTTC.

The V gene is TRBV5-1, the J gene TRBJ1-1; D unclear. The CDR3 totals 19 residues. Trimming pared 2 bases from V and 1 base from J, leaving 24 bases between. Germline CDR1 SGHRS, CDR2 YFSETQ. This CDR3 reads CASSFSSPGWAGKNTEAFF. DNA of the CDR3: TGCGCCAGCAGCTTTTCCTCACCGGGGTGGGCAGGCAAGAACACTGAAGCTTTCTTT.

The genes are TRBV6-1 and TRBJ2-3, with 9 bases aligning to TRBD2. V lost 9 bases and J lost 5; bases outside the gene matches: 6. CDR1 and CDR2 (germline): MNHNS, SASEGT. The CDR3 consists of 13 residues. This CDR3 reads CASRTSVGDTQYF. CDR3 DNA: TGTGCCAGTCGGACTAGCGTCGGAGATACGCAGTATTTT.

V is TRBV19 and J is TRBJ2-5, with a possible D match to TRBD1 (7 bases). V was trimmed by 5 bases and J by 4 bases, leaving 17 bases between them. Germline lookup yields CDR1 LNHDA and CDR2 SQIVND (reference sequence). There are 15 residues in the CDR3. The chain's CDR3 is CASSQGVQGGETQYF. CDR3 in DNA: TGTGCCAGTAGTCAAGGGGTGCAGGGGGGAGAGACCCAGTACTTC.

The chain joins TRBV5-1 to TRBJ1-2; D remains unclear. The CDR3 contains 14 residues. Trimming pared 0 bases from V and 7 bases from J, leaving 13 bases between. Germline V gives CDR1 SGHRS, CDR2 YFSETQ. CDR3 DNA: TGCGCCAGCAGCTTGGCTTCGGCCCGCGGTGGCTACACCTTC. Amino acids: CASSLASARGGYTF.

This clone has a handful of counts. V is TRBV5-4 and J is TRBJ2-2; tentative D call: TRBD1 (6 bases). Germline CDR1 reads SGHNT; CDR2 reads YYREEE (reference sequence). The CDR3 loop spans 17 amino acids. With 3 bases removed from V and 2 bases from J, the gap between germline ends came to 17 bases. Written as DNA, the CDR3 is TGTGCCAGCAGCTCTCTGACAAGGACAGCTAACACCGGGGAGCTGTTTTTT. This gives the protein CASSSLTRTANTGELFF.

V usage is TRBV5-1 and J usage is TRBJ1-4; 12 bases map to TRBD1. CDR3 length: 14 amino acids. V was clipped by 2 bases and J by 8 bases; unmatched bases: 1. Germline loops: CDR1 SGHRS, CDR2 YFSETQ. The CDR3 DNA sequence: TGCGCCAGCAGCTTAGGGACAGGGGGCGAAAAACTGTTTTTT. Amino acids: CASSLGTGGEKLFF.

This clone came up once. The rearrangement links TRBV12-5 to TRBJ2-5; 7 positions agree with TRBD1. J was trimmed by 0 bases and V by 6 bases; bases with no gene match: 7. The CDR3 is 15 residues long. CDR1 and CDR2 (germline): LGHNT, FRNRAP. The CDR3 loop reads CASGGGTDNQETQYF. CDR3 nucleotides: TGTGCTAGTGGAGGTGGGACAGACAACCAAGAGACCCAGTACTTC.

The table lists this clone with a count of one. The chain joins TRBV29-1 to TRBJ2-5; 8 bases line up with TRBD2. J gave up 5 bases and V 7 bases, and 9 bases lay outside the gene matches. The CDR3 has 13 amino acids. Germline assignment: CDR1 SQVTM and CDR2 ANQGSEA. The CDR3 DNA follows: TGCAGCGACAAAGGGACGGGGGGGGAGACCCAGTACTTC. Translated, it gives CSDKGTGGETQYF. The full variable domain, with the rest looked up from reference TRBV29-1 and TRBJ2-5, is SAVISQKPSRDICQRGTSLTIQCQVDSQVTMMFWYRQQPGQSLTLIATANQGSEATYESGFVIDKFPISRPNLTFSTLTVSNMSPEDSSIYLCSDKGTGGETQYFGPGTRLLVL.

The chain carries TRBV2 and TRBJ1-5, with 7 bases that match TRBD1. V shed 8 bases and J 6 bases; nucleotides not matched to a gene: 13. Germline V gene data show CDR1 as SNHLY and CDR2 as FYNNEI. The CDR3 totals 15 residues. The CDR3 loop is CASGASTGVGQPQHF. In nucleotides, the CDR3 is TGTGCCAGCGGGGCCAGTACAGGGGTAGGTCAGCCCCAGCATTTT.

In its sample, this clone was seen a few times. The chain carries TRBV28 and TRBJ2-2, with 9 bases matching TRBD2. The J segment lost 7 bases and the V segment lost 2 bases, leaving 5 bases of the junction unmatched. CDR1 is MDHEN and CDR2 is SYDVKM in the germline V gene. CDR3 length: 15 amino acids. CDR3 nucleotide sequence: TGTGCCAGCAGTTTAGCGGGGGGGCGTGGCGGGGAGCTGTTTTTT. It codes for CASSLAGGRGGELFF.

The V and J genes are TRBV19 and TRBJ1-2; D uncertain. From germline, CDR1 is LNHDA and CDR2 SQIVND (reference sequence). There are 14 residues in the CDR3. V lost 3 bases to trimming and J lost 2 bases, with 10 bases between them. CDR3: CASSISPGNYGYTF. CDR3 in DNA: TGTGCCAGTAGTATCTCCCCGGGAAACTATGGCTACACCTTC.

CDR3: CASSQDRWGGEQFF. The CDR3 region has the DNA TGCGCCAGCAGCCAAGATAGATGGGGGGGTGAGCAGTTCTTC. V usage is TRBV4-3 and J usage is TRBJ2-1; 7 bases agree with TRBD2. After removal of 0 bases from V and 9 bases from J, the junction contained 5 bases not matched to a gene. Germline assignment: CDR1 LGHNA and CDR2 YSLEER. The CDR3 has 14 residues.

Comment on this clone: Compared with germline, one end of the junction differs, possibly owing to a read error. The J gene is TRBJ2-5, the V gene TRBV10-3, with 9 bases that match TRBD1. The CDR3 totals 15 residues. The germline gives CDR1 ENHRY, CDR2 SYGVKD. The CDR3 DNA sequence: TGTGCCAGCAGTTCCGACAGGGGGGTCGGAGAGACCCAGTACTTC. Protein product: CASSSDRGVGETQYF.

The CDR3 DNA reads TGCGCCAGCAGCGGGACAGGGTTCGGAAACACCATATATTTT. Its translation is CASSGTGFGNTIYF. This chain uses TRBV5-1 with TRBJ1-3; 9 positions agree with TRBD1. The CDR3 consists of 14 residues. The junction had 3 bases not matched to a gene; V was cut back by 4 bases and J by 4 bases. The germline CDR1 and CDR2 sequences are SGHRS and YFSETQ.